This entry is about one T cell receptor beta chain. The data derive from a study of T cell changes during pregnancy in multiple sclerosis. The protocol was immunoSEQ multiplex PCR, while the TCRdb copy is restricted to in-frame clones and leaves out a portion. The sample holds around 88,000 clones, approximately 92% seen once. V was trimmed by 1 base and J by 16 bases, leaving 11 bases between them. In germline, CDR1 is MGHRA, CDR2 YSYEKL. This CDR3 is built from 11 residues. The V and J genes are TRBV4-1 and TRBJ2-1; D unclear. This TCR was sampled from a female donor with multiple sclerosis, enrolled in a pregnancy study. Sequenced here: peripheral blood, sampled in the first trimester of pregnancy. Written as DNA, the CDR3 is TGCGCCAGCAGCCAAGCAGGAAACAGATTCTTC. This encodes CASSQAGNRFF.